This is a list of T cell receptor beta chains from one sample in a study of B cell selection in AIRE deficiency. Sequencing used immunoSEQ multiplex PCR; TCRdb keeps in-frame clones, though not all of them. The sample carries about 22,000 clones, around nine tenths recorded once. Sequenced: CD4+CD25+ Tregs sorted from PBMCs. The receptors come from a human donor in good health. CDR3s include the opening cysteine and the closing phenylalanine or tryptophan. The order of the fields is CDR3 length, D gene, clone size, V gene, J gene, CDR3 protein, CDR3 DNA. The D gene is left open where the match is weak. Clone size is not always given. Where it is, it says once, few, many or a class for expanded clones.

cdr3_length: 16
d_call: TRBD1
clone_size: NA
v_call: TRBV30
j_call: TRBJ2-7
cdr3_aa: CAWSPQPGQSSYEQYF
cdr3_nt: TGTGCCTGGAGTCCCCAACCGGGACAGAGCTCCTACGAGCAGTACTTC

cdr3_length: 14
d_call: NA
clone_size: NA
v_call: TRBV18
j_call: TRBJ2-5
cdr3_aa: CASSPEHRGETQYF
cdr3_nt: TGTGCCAGCTCACCAGAGCATAGGGGCGAGACCCAGTACTTC

cdr3_length: 14
d_call: TRBD1
clone_size: once
v_call: TRBV10-3
j_call: TRBJ1-6
cdr3_aa: CAIGGVQGVSPLHF
cdr3_nt: TGTGCCATCGGAGGGGTGCAGGGGGTTTCACCCCTCCACTTT

cdr3_length: 15
d_call: NA
clone_size: NA
v_call: TRBV6-9
j_call: TRBJ2-7
cdr3_aa: CASSSPGGSTYEQYF
cdr3_nt: TGTGCCAGCAGTTCCCCCGGAGGGTCGACCTACGAGCAGTACTTC

cdr3_length: 12
d_call: NA
clone_size: NA
v_call: TRBV5-4
j_call: TRBJ2-4
cdr3_aa: CASSSSIGLQYF
cdr3_nt: TGTGCCAGCAGCTCTTCGATCGGGCTTCAGTACTTC

cdr3_length: 14
d_call: NA
clone_size: NA
v_call: TRBV18
j_call: TRBJ1-6
cdr3_aa: CASSPLGTNSPLHF
cdr3_nt: TGTGCCAGCTCCCCTCTCGGGACAAATTCACCCCTCCACTTT

cdr3_length: 15
d_call: NA
clone_size: NA
v_call: TRBV25-1
j_call: TRBJ2-6
cdr3_aa: CASSRGSSGANVLTF
cdr3_nt: TGTGCCAGCAGCAGAGGTAGCTCTGGGGCCAACGTCCTGACTTTC

cdr3_length: 14
d_call: TRBD1
clone_size: NA
v_call: TRBV7-9
j_call: TRBJ1-1
cdr3_aa: CASSSRTGNTEAFF
cdr3_nt: TGTGCCAGCAGCTCCCGGACAGGGAACACTGAAGCTTTCTTT

cdr3_length: 14
d_call: TRBD2
clone_size: NA
v_call: TRBV2
j_call: TRBJ2-3
cdr3_aa: CASRTSGATDTQYF
cdr3_nt: TGTGCCAGCAGAACTAGCGGGGCCACAGATACGCAGTATTTT

cdr3_length: 14
d_call: TRBD1
clone_size: NA
v_call: TRBV19
j_call: TRBJ1-2
cdr3_aa: CASSPSDRSYGYTF
cdr3_nt: TGTGCCAGTAGTCCCTCGGACAGGAGCTATGGCTACACCTTC

cdr3_length: 13
d_call: TRBD2
clone_size: NA
v_call: TRBV2
j_call: TRBJ2-5
cdr3_aa: CASGGVREGTQYF
cdr3_nt: TGTGCCAGCGGGGGGGTCCGTGAAGGGACCCAGTACTTC

cdr3_length: 18
d_call: NA
clone_size: NA
v_call: TRBV12-5
j_call: TRBJ2-6
cdr3_aa: CASGNNTAGQSRANVLTF
cdr3_nt: TGTGCTAGTGGTAACAACACTGCAGGACAAAGTCGGGCCAACGTCCTGACTTTC

cdr3_length: 12
d_call: NA
clone_size: NA
v_call: TRBV5-1
j_call: TRBJ1-2
cdr3_aa: CASSFSGDGYTF
cdr3_nt: TGCGCCAGCAGCTTTAGCGGGGATGGCTACACCTTC

cdr3_length: 16
d_call: TRBD2
clone_size: NA
v_call: TRBV19
j_call: TRBJ2-1
cdr3_aa: CASSKGGLAGALWQFF
cdr3_nt: TGTGCCAGTAGCAAGGGCGGACTAGCGGGAGCTCTATGGCAGTTCTTC